These 21 T cell receptor beta chains share one sample of origin, sequenced in a study of OX40 agonist ivuxolimab in advanced cancers. Libraries were prepared by immunoSEQ multiplex PCR; TCRdb keeps only in-frame clonotypes and omits some of them. The profile covers 55,000 or so clones, with around 87% appearing a single time and 16% taken by the ten largest. This material consisted of CD4+ or CD8+ T cells sorted from blood, taken in a trial of the OX40 agonist ivuxolimab. The receptors here all came from an adult with an advanced solid tumor such as melanoma, head and neck, liver or kidney cancer.

V is TRBV4-2 and J is TRBJ2-3; 8 nucleotides match TRBD2. The CDR3 has 17 residues. The junction had 11 bases not matched to a gene; V was cut back by 0 bases and J by 6 bases. The germline gives CDR1 LGHNA, CDR2 YNFKEQ. The CDR3 region has the DNA TGTGCCAGCAGCCAAGAAATCCCGGGAGGGCCCGGGGATACGCAGTATTTT. This sequence encodes CASSQEIPGGPGDTQYF.

This chain joins TRBV30 and TRBJ2-7; 8 bases agree with TRBD1. Trimming at V came to 1 base and at J to 4 bases, leaving 12 bases not matched to a gene. CDR1 and CDR2 (germline): GTSNPN, SVGIG (reference sequence). The CDR3 extends over 16 amino acids. The CDR3 DNA reads as TGTGCCTGGAGTGGGGCAGGGGGCGCTCAAAATTACGAGCAGTACTTC. Protein: CAWSGAGGAQNYEQYF.

The genes are TRBV6-6 and TRBJ2-7; D call uncertain. CDR1 MNHNY and CDR2 SVGAGI come from the germline V gene (reference sequence). The V and J ends lost 6 bases and 6 bases respectively, with 21 bases between them. The CDR3 is 15 residues long. The CDR3 DNA follows: TGTGCCAGCAGAAAGGCTCAGGCTCGTCCTGGCGAGCAGTACTTC. Protein product: CASRKAQARPGEQYF.

This clone was counted between two and nine times. The V gene is TRBV27, the J gene TRBJ1-5; unclear D gene. Deletions cut 6 bases from V and 3 bases from J, with 18 bases between. The CDR3 totals 16 residues. Germline V CDR1 and CDR2: MNHEY, SMNVEV (reference sequence). CDR3 DNA: TGTGCCAGCAGCTCTATCCTCACACTGACCAATCAGCCCCAGCATTTT. This encodes CASSSILTLTNQPQHF.

The chain is built from TRBV6-1 and TRBJ2-3, with TRBD1 matching 8 bases. CDR1 and CDR2 from the germline V gene are MNHNS and SASEGT. This CDR3 has 14 amino acids. J gave up 3 bases and V 8 bases, and 7 bases lay outside the gene matches. This CDR3 reads CASAHRGATDTQYF. The CDR3 DNA reads TGTGCCAGCGCTCACAGGGGGGCAACAGATACGCAGTATTTT.

The V and J genes are TRBV30 and TRBJ1-1; D remains unclear. The CDR3 runs to 13 residues. The germline V gene encodes CDR1 GTSNPN and CDR2 SVGIG (reference sequence). Trimming shortened V by 2 bases and J by 4 bases, and 11 bases separated the two germline ends. CDR3: CAWSLVIGTEAFF. In DNA, the CDR3 is TGTGCCTGGAGTTTGGTGATCGGCACTGAAGCTTTCTTT.

This rearrangement joins TRBV28 to TRBJ2-2; D might be TRBD2 (5 bases). The CDR3 extends over 18 amino acids. Germline CDR1 MDHEN, CDR2 SYDVKM. Trimming shortened V by 5 bases and J by 0 bases, and 19 bases separated the two germline ends. The CDR3 nucleotides read TGTGCCAGCAGTCCGCCATGGTTTACGGGAACGAACACCGGGGAGCTGTTTTTT. Translated, it gives CASSPPWFTGTNTGELFF.

This chain links TRBV5-1 with TRBJ2-1; D uncertain. The germline V gene has CDR1 SGHRS and CDR2 YFSETQ. V was clipped by 1 base and J by 8 bases, with 7 bases between them. CDR3 size: 12 residues. CDR3 sequence (DNA): TGCGCCAGCAGCTTGTCATGGGATGAGCAGTTCTTC. It is translated as CASSLSWDEQFF.

The chain links TRBV7-6 to TRBJ1-1; D call uncertain. The CDR3 runs 14 residues. Trimming shortened V by 3 bases and J by 7 bases, and 15 bases separated the two germline ends. Germline CDR1 and CDR2: SGHVS and FNYEAQ. The CDR3 DNA reads as TGTGCCAGCAGCTTTACCCCCTCCGGCGGTGAAGCTTTCTTT. Translation gives CASSFTPSGGEAFF.

V usage is TRBV5-6 and J usage is TRBJ1-4; D is undetermined. The CDR3 runs to 13 residues. CDR1 is SGHDT, CDR2 YYEEEE, per germline. The germline V and J ends were trimmed by 0 bases and 11 bases, with 11 bases remaining between them. CDR3 nucleotide sequence: TGTGCCAGCAGCTTGGCCCGTTTCGGGAAACTGTTTTTT. Its protein is CASSLARFGKLFF. Combining the CDR3 with reference TRBV5-6 and TRBJ1-4 gives the whole variable domain DAGVTQSPTHLIKTRGQQVTLRCSPKSGHDTVSWYQQALGQGPQFIFQYYEEEERQRGNFPDRFSGHQFPNYSSELNVNALLLGDSALYLCASSLARFGKLFFGSGTQLSVL.

This sequence joins TRBV7-9 and TRBJ2-7; D tentatively reads TRBD1 or TRBD2 (5 bases each). Germline V gives CDR1 SEHNR, CDR2 FQNEAQ (reference sequence). Deletions cut 3 bases from V and 6 bases from J, with 18 bases between. The CDR3 length is 15 residues. The CDR3 DNA reads as TGTGCCAGCAGCTTCTTCTGGGCCGGGGACCCCGAGCAGTACTTC. Translating it yields CASSFFWAGDPEQYF.

The chain is built from TRBV6-5 and TRBJ2-7; possible D gene TRBD1, 6 bases. V lost 2 bases to trimming and J lost 7 bases, with 15 bases between them. The CDR3 is 14 amino acids. CDR1 and CDR2 from the germline V gene are MNHEY and SVGAGI. The CDR3 is CASSYASGAWEQYF. CDR3 nucleotide sequence: TGTGCCAGCAGTTACGCGTCAGGGGCATGGGAGCAGTACTTC.

In this sample, this clone turned up once. The J gene is TRBJ2-7, the V gene TRBV7-9; 7 bases are a match to TRBD1. This CDR3 has 14 amino acids. Germline V gives CDR1 SEHNR, CDR2 FQNEAQ (reference sequence). With V trimmed by 5 bases and J by 2 bases, 6 bases remained unmatched. As DNA, the CDR3 is TGTGCCAGCAGCCCCCATCAGGGGGCCTACGAGCAGTACTTC. Its protein is CASSPHQGAYEQYF.

The rearrangement uses TRBV7-9 and TRBJ1-5, with unresolved D. There are 13 residues in the CDR3. With 5 bases removed from V and 6 bases from J, the gap between germline ends came to 11 bases. Germline V gene data show CDR1 as SEHNR and CDR2 as FQNEAQ (reference sequence). The CDR3 nucleotides are TGTGCCAGCAGCCAAGAGGCGAGTCAGCCCCAGCATTTT. Its translation: CASSQEASQPQHF. Drawing the rest from reference TRBV7-9 and TRBJ1-5, the complete variable domain is DTGVSQNPRHKITKRGQNVTFRCDPISEHNRLYWYRQTLGQGPEFLTYFQNEAQLEKSRLLSDRFSAERPKGSFSTLEIQRTEQGDSAMYLCASSQEASQPQHFGDGTRLSIL.

V is TRBV7-2 and J is TRBJ1-2; tentatively, D is TRBD1 (5 bases). Trimming pared 0 bases from V and 7 bases from J, leaving 9 bases between. Germline V gene data show CDR1 as SGHTA and CDR2 as FQGNSA. This CDR3 contains 13 residues. CDR3: CASSLAGDGGYTF. In DNA, the CDR3 is TGTGCCAGCAGCTTAGCGGGGGACGGTGGCTACACCTTC.

The chain uses TRBV5-4 and TRBJ1-6, with TRBD1 as a possible D gene (5 bases). Germline CDR1 reads SGHNT; CDR2 reads YYREEE (reference sequence). The CDR3 length is 13 residues. The V and J ends lost 0 bases and 8 bases respectively, with 6 bases between them. CDR3 sequence: CASSLGQYSPLHF. CDR3 sequence (DNA): TGTGCCAGCAGCTTGGGACAGTATTCACCCCTCCACTTT.

This sequence joins TRBV5-1 and TRBJ2-2; 11 positions agree with TRBD1. This CDR3 spans 16 amino acids. Germline V gene lookup returns CDR1 SGHRS and CDR2 YFSETQ. V shed 4 bases and J 5 bases; nucleotides not matched to a gene: 7. The CDR3 spells CASSLPGTGGTGELFF. CDR3 bases: TGCGCCAGCAGCCTCCCCGGGACAGGGGGGACCGGGGAGCTGTTTTTT.

V gene TRBV29-1 combines with J gene TRBJ1-1, with 7 bases fitting TRBD1. CDR1 and CDR2 (germline): SQVTM, ANQGSEA. V was clipped by 7 bases and J by 4 bases; unmatched bases: 6. The CDR3 extends over 12 amino acids. The CDR3 region is CSGDDRVTEAFF. The DNA of the CDR3 is TGCAGCGGCGACGACAGGGTCACTGAAGCTTTCTTT.

The chain combines TRBV19 with TRBJ2-2, with 11 bases lining up with TRBD2. Per germline, CDR1 LNHDA and CDR2 SQIVND (reference sequence). The CDR3 contains 14 residues. With V trimmed by 9 bases and J by 6 bases, 6 bases remained unmatched. This chain's CDR3 is CASRWGLAAGELFF. The DNA of the CDR3 is TGTGCCAGCCGATGGGGACTAGCGGCCGGGGAGCTGTTTTTT.

The chain employs TRBV5-1 and TRBJ1-5; D gene unclear. Germline CDR1 is SGHRS and CDR2 is YFSETQ. V lost 1 base and J lost 4, with 6 bases in between. The CDR3 is made up of 13 amino acids. The CDR3, as DNA: TGCGCCAGCAGCTTGACACCTAATCAGCCCCAGCATTTT. Translated, it gives CASSLTPNQPQHF.

This chain connects TRBV7-3 to TRBJ1-2; TRBD1 is a possible D gene (5 bases). V was cut by 2 bases and J by 4 bases, with 8 bases left in between. This CDR3 has 13 residues. CDR1 SGHTA and CDR2 FQGTGA come from the germline V gene. CDR3 DNA sequence: TGTGCCAGCAGCTTATCCGGGGGCTATGGCTACACCTTC. Protein: CASSLSGGYGYTF.